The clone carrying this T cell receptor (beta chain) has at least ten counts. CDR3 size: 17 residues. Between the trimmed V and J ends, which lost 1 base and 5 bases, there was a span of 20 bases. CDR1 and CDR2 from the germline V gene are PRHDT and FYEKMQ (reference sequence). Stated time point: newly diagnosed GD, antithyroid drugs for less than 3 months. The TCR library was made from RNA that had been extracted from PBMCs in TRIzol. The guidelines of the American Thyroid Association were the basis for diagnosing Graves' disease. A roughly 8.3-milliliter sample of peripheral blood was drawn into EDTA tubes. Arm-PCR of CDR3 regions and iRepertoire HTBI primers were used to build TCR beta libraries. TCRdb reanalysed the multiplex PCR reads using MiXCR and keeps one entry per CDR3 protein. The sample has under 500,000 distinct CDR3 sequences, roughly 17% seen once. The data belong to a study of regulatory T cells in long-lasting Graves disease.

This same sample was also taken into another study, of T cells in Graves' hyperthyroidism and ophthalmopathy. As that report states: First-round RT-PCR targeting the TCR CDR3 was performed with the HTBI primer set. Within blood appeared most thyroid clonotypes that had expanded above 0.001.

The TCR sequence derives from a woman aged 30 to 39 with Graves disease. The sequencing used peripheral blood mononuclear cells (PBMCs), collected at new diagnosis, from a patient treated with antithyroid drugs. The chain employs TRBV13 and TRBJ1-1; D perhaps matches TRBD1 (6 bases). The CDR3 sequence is CASSLVPLGGSRTEAFF. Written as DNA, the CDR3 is TGTGCCAGCAGCTTAGTACCACTAGGGGGTTCGAGGACTGAAGCTTTCTTT. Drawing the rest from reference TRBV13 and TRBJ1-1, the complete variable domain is AAGVIQSPRHLIKEKRETATLKCYPIPRHDTVYWYQQGPGQDPQFLISFYEKMQSDKGSIPDRFSAQQFSDYHSELNMSSLELGDSALYFCASSLVPLGGSRTEAFFGQGTRLTVV.